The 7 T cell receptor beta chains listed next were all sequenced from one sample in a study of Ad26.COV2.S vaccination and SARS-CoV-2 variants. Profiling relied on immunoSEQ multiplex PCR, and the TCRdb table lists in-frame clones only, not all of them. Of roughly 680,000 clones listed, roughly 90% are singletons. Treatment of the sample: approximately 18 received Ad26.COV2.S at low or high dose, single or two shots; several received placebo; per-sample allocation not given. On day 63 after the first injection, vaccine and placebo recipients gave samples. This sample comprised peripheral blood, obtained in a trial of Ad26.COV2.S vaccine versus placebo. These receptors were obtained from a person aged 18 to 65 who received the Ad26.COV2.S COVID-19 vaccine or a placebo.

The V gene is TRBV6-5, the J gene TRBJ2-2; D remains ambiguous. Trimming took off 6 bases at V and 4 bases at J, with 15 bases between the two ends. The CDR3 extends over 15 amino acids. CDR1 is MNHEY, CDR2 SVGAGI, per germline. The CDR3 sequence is CASSGKNSLTGELFF. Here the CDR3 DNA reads TGTGCCAGCAGCGGAAAAAATTCCCTCACCGGGGAGCTGTTTTTT.

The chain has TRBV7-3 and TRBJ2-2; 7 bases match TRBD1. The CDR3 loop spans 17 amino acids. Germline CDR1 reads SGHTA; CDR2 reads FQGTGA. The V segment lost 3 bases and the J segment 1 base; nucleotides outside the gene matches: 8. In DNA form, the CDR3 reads TGTGCCAGCAGCTTCCCACGGACAGGAATGAACACCGGGGAGCTGTTTTTT. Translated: CASSFPRTGMNTGELFF.

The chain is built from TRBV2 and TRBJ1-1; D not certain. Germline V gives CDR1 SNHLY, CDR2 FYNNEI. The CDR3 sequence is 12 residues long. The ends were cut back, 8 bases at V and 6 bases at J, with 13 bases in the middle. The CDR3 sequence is CASRNHFAEAFF. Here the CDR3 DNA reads TGTGCCAGCCGGAACCATTTCGCTGAAGCTTTCTTT.

CDR3 protein: CASSLWGQIEAFF. The DNA for the CDR3 is TGTGCCAGCAGCTTGTGGGGGCAGATTGAAGCTTTCTTT. The genes are TRBV5-6 and TRBJ1-1; weak D call: TRBD1 (6 bases). Trimming took 1 base from V and 7 from J, leaving 11 bases between them. Per the germline V gene, CDR1 is SGHDT and CDR2 is YYEEEE. This CDR3 is 13 amino acids long.

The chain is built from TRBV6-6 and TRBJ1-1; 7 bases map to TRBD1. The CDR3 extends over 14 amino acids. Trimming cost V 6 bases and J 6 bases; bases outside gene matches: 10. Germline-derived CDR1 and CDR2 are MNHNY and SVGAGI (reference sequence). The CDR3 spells CASSPDRVGPEAFF. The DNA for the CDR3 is TGTGCCAGCAGCCCTGACAGGGTAGGCCCTGAAGCTTTCTTT.

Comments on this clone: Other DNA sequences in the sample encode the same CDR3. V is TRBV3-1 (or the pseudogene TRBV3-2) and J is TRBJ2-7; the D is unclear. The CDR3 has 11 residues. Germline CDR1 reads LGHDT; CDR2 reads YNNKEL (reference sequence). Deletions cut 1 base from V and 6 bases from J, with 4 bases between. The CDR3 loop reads CASSQVGEQYF. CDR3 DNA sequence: TGTGCCAGCAGCCAAGTGGGCGAGCAGTACTTC.

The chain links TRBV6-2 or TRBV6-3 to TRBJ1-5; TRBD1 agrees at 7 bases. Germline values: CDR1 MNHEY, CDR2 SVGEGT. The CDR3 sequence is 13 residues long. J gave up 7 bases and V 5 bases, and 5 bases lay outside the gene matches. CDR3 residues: CASSQQGMQPQHF. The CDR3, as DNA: TGTGCCAGCAGTCAACAGGGGATGCAGCCCCAGCATTTT.